Each of the 26 T cell receptor beta chains below was sequenced from the same sample in a study of blood T cell repertoires in COVID-19. TCRdb keeps only in-frame clones here, not all; method: immunoSEQ multiplex PCR. The data show under 100,000 clones, around four fifths seen once. Sequencing was done on a sample of peripheral blood. These receptors originate from a woman in her 70s with active or convalescent COVID-19.

The J gene is TRBJ1-4, the V gene TRBV7-2, with D tentatively TRBD1 (6 bases). The germline V gene has CDR1 SGHTA and CDR2 FQGNSA. The CDR3 is 13 residues long. Trimming took off 4 bases at V and 8 bases at J, with 11 bases between the two ends. The CDR3 loop is CASSSMTGEKLFF. CDR3 DNA sequence: TGTGCCAGCAGCTCAATGACAGGCGAAAAACTGTTTTTT.

This sequence joins TRBV27 and TRBJ1-5; a possible D gene is TRBD1 (5 bases). CDR3 length equals 13 residues. V lost 6 bases to trimming and J lost 3 bases, with 9 bases between them. Per the germline V gene, CDR1 is MNHEY and CDR2 is SMNVEV (reference sequence). Written as DNA, the CDR3 is TGTGCCAGCAGCGTGACAGCCAATCAGCCCCAGCATTTT. Protein sequence: CASSVTANQPQHF.

The V and J genes are TRBV6-2 or TRBV6-3 and TRBJ1-2; the D is unclear. The CDR3 totals 12 residues. V lost 2 bases and J 7 bases, leaving 8 bases between the germline ends. CDR1 is MNHEY, CDR2 SVGEGT, per germline. The CDR3, as DNA: TGTGCCAGCAGTTACGGAGGTGCTGGCTACACCTTC. Its translation is CASSYGGAGYTF.

This chain connects TRBV29-1 to TRBJ2-7, with TRBD2 as a possible D gene (5 bases). The CDR3 extends over 15 amino acids. The V end was cut by 4 bases, the J end by 0 bases, with 16 bases between. Germline CDR1 and CDR2: SQVTM and ANQGSEA. The CDR3 reads CSVVPDGGNSYEQYF. CDR3 coding DNA: TGCAGCGTTGTACCAGATGGAGGCAACTCCTACGAGCAGTACTTC.

This chain links TRBV11-2 with TRBJ1-4; D may be TRBD1 (5 bases). CDR3 size: 16 residues. Trimming stripped 3 bases from V and 1 base from J, with 12 bases between. Germline loops: CDR1 SGHAT, CDR2 FQNNGV. The CDR3, as DNA: TGTGCCAGCAGCTTCCCCGGCGGGGGAACTAATGAAAAACTGTTTTTT. This translates into CASSFPGGGTNEKLFF.

CDR3 protein: CASSFDGGSDTQYF. In DNA form, the CDR3 reads TGCGCCAGCAGCTTCGACGGGGGGTCAGATACGCAGTATTTT. V and J are TRBV5-1 and TRBJ2-3; TRBD2 aligns across 7 bases. The CDR3 extends over 14 amino acids. V was clipped by 2 bases and J by 4 bases; unmatched bases: 4. The germline CDR1 and CDR2 sequences are SGHRS and YFSETQ.

The V gene is TRBV5-8, the J gene TRBJ2-2; D is undetermined. The CDR3 spans 14 residues. Deletions cut 0 bases from V and 1 base from J, with 4 bases between. CDR1 SGHTS and CDR2 YDEGEE come from the germline V gene. The CDR3 bases are TGTGCCAGCAGCTTGGCAGGGAACACCGGGGAGCTGTTTTTT. Translation gives CASSLAGNTGELFF.

The chain carries TRBV12-3 or TRBV12-4 and TRBJ2-3, with D possibly TRBD1 on 5 matching bases. There are 13 residues in the CDR3. V was clipped by 4 bases and J by 1 base, with 6 bases between them. As DNA, the CDR3 is TGTGCCAGCAGTTCGACAGGCACAGATACGCAGTATTTT. Translation: CASSSTGTDTQYF.

This chain uses TRBV5-6 with TRBJ2-7, with 10 bases lining up with TRBD1. Germline values: CDR1 SGHDT, CDR2 YYEEEE. J was trimmed by 7 bases and V by 3 bases; bases with no gene match: 10. The CDR3 sequence is 15 residues long. This CDR3 is CASSSTRTGGMEQYF. For the CDR3, the DNA is TGTGCCAGCAGCTCCACCCGGACAGGGGGTATGGAGCAGTACTTC.

This clone was seen only once. V usage is TRBV5-6 and J usage is TRBJ2-1, with D perhaps matching TRBD2 (5 bases). The V gene's germline CDR1 is SGHDT and CDR2 YYEEEE. Trimming removed 0 bases from V and 15 bases from J, with 19 bases in between. There are 14 residues in the CDR3. Written as DNA, the CDR3 is TGTGCCAGCAGCTTGGGGATCCCTAGCTCGTCGCGGTTCTTC. It codes for CASSLGIPSSSRFF.

The V gene is TRBV7-2, the J gene TRBJ1-2; TRBD1 might be the D (5 bases). Trimming cost V 4 bases and J 12 bases, with 18 bases left between them. CDR3 length equals 13 residues. Per germline, CDR1 SGHTA and CDR2 FQGNSA. The CDR3 reads CASSYDRTAFHTF. DNA of the CDR3: TGTGCCAGCAGCTACGACAGAACAGCCTTTCACACCTTC.

The table lists this clone with a few counts. The genes are TRBV15 and TRBJ1-2; tentatively, D is TRBD1 (5 bases). Germline V gives CDR1 LNHNV, CDR2 YYDKDF (reference sequence). CDR3 size: 13 residues. Trimming removed 5 bases at V and 2 bases at J, with 9 bases between. The CDR3 nucleotides are TGTGCCACCAGCCCAGACAGAAACTATGGCTACACCTTC. This encodes CATSPDRNYGYTF.

The CDR3: CASSQEFGGAGANVLTF. The CDR3 DNA sequence: TGTGCCAGCAGCCAAGAATTCGGGGGGGCTGGGGCCAACGTCCTGACTTTC. The chain has TRBV4-2 and TRBJ2-6; TRBD2 matches at 8 bases. V lost 0 bases to trimming and J lost 2 bases; unmatched junction nucleotides: 3. The CDR3 loop spans 17 amino acids. Germline loops: CDR1 LGHNA, CDR2 YNFKEQ.

This chain connects TRBV6-1 to TRBJ1-5; 9 bases map to TRBD1. The CDR3 is 17 residues long. Germline values: CDR1 MNHNS, CDR2 SASEGT. The ends lost 4 bases at V and 4 bases at J; junction bases unmatched: 11. CDR3 residues: CASSGIPGTGSNQPQHF. CDR3 bases: TGTGCCAGCAGTGGAATTCCCGGGACAGGGAGTAATCAGCCCCAGCATTTT.

The chain recombines TRBV7-2 with TRBJ2-3; no clear D gene. Trimming took off 8 bases at V and 3 bases at J, with 18 bases between the two ends. The CDR3 covers 15 residues. Germline V gene data show CDR1 as SGHTA and CDR2 as FQGNSA. This CDR3 reads CASQYGLFETDTQYF. Written as DNA, the CDR3 is TGTGCCAGCCAGTACGGGTTATTCGAAACAGATACGCAGTATTTT.

A remark on this clone: An end of the junction differs from the germline gene, which may be a read error. CDR3: CASSLSGAGHF. Here the CDR3 DNA reads TGTGCCAGCAGCCTGTCAGGGGCAGGTCACTTC. J is TRBJ2-5 and V is TRBV7-2; D may be TRBD1 (6 bases). This CDR3 region has 11 residues. CDR1 and CDR2 from the germline V gene are SGHTA and FQGNSA.

The chain recombines TRBV4-1 with TRBJ1-2, with a possible D match to TRBD1 (5 bases). V lost 6 bases, J lost 4 bases, and 15 bases lay in between. The CDR3 has 14 amino acids. CDR1 is MGHRA, CDR2 YSYEKL, per germline. The CDR3 region is CASSPGLTTYGYTF. CDR3 coding DNA: TGCGCCAGCAGTCCGGGACTGACAACCTATGGCTACACCTTC.

This clone has a handful of counts. This chain joins TRBV5-4 and TRBJ2-7; a weak D match, TRBD1 (6 bases). Per the germline V gene, CDR1 is SGHNT and CDR2 is YYREEE (reference sequence). The CDR3 covers 13 residues. Trimming shortened V by 4 bases and J by 3 bases, and 11 bases separated the two germline ends. This CDR3 reads CASSLGQLYEQYF. The CDR3 region has the DNA TGTGCCAGCAGCCTCGGACAGCTCTACGAGCAGTACTTC. Full variable domain (remainder filled in from reference TRBV5-4 and TRBJ2-7): ETGVTQSPTHLIKTRGQQVTLRCSSQSGHNTVSWYQQALGQGPQFIFQYYREEENGRGNFPPRFSGLQFPNYSSELNVNALELDDSALYLCASSLGQLYEQYFGPGTRLTVT.

This chain connects TRBV15 to TRBJ2-3; the match to TRBD1 covers 7 bases. CDR3 size: 13 residues. V trimming: 8 bases; J trimming: 5 bases; junction bases outside the gene matches: 7. Per the germline V gene, CDR1 is LNHNV and CDR2 is YYDKDF (reference sequence). CDR3 sequence reads: CATATGNLDTQYF. The CDR3 nucleotides read TGTGCCACCGCGACAGGGAACTTAGATACGCAGTATTTT.

V usage is TRBV2 and J usage is TRBJ1-2; no definite D call. CDR3 length equals 14 residues. V dropped 4 bases and J dropped 0 bases, with 9 bases sitting between them. The germline gives CDR1 SNHLY, CDR2 FYNNEI. CDR3 DNA sequence: TGTGCCAGCAGTGTAGCAGCTACTAACTATGGCTACACCTTC. Translating gives CASSVAATNYGYTF. Supplemented by reference TRBV2 and TRBJ1-2, the full variable domain reads EPEVTQTPSHQVTQMGQEVILRCVPISNHLYFYWYRQILGQKVEFLVSFYNNEISEKSEIFDDQFSVERPDGSNFTLKIRSTKLEDSAMYFCASSVAATNYGYTFGSGTRLTVV.

Comments on this clone: This same CDR3 is encoded by further DNA sequences in the sample. The V call is TRBV2, the J call TRBJ1-1, with D tentatively TRBD1 (5 bases). Trimming shortened V by 3 bases and J by 4 bases, and 9 bases separated the two germline ends. The CDR3 loop spans 13 amino acids. Germline V gene lookup returns CDR1 SNHLY and CDR2 FYNNEI. The CDR3 spells CASSDGGGTEAFF. In DNA form, the CDR3 reads TGTGCCAGCAGTGATGGGGGGGGCACTGAAGCTTTCTTT.

This clone was seen only once. The chain is built from TRBV5-8 and TRBJ1-4, with D unclear. In germline, CDR1 is SGHTS, CDR2 YDEGEE. The CDR3 is 15 residues long. The V and J ends lost 0 bases and 7 bases respectively, with 13 bases between them. The CDR3, as DNA: TGTGCCAGCAGCTTGGTCCTAGGTTATAGTGAAAAACTGTTTTTT. It codes for CASSLVLGYSEKLFF.

This sequence joins TRBV6-5 and TRBJ1-1, with D unresolved. This CDR3 has 13 residues. The germline CDR1 and CDR2 sequences are MNHEY and SVGAGI. Trimming took off 4 bases at V and 1 base at J, with 7 bases between the two ends. The CDR3 here is CASSLVQNTEAFF. The CDR3, as DNA: TGTGCCAGCAGTTTGGTACAGAACACTGAAGCTTTCTTT.

The chain carries TRBV4-1 and TRBJ2-3; 8 nucleotides align to TRBD2. The CDR3 is 15 residues long. Germline trimming cut 1 base from V and 2 bases from J; bases unmatched to any gene: 2. Germline V gene lookup returns CDR1 MGHRA and CDR2 YSYEKL. CDR3 region: CASSQGGLATDTQYF. The CDR3 DNA sequence: TGCGCCAGCAGCCAAGGAGGACTAGCCACAGATACGCAGTATTTT.

CDR3 sequence: CASSLVYGYEQYF. Written as DNA, the CDR3 is TGCGCCAGCAGCTTGGTTTACGGCTACGAGCAGTACTTC. This rearrangement joins TRBV5-1 to TRBJ2-7; D gene ambiguous. Trimming took 0 bases from V and 3 from J, leaving 7 bases between them. The germline CDR1 and CDR2 sequences are SGHRS and YFSETQ. This CDR3 has 13 residues.

The J gene is TRBJ1-4, the V gene TRBV7-9; D remains unclear. This CDR3 has 18 amino acids. V dropped 0 bases and J dropped 0 bases, with 14 bases sitting between them. The germline CDR1 and CDR2 sequences are SEHNR and FQNEAQ (reference sequence). CDR3 nucleotide sequence: TGTGCCAGCAGCTTAGCGCTACAGCCTTGGGCAACTAATGAAAAACTGTTTTTT. It encodes CASSLALQPWATNEKLFF.